These 21 T cell receptor beta chains were all obtained from the same sample, sequenced in a study of shared clonotypes between healthy human individuals. Naive CD8 isolation took CD45RO-negative cells positively selected for CCR7 and excluded terminally differentiated effector memory CD45RA+ cells. TCRdb's table, derived via immunoSEQ multiplex PCR, lists solely in-frame clones and lacks some. This table holds roughly 770,000 clones, about 96% found once. The sample consisted of naive CD8+ T cells sorted from blood. These receptors originate from a man aged 25-40 years in good health.

The chain has TRBV27 and TRBJ2-7, with 7 bases fitting TRBD2. J was trimmed by 2 bases and V by 6 bases; bases with no gene match: 4. The CDR3 spans 13 residues. In germline, CDR1 is MNHEY, CDR2 SMNVEV (reference sequence). The CDR3, as DNA: TGTGCCAGCAGCGGTAGCGGGCCCTACGAGCAGTACTTC. Its translation is CASSGSGPYEQYF.

V is TRBV7-9 and J is TRBJ2-7, with TRBD2 matching 8 bases. The V and J ends lost 5 bases and 2 bases, in that order; junction bases with no gene match: 8. Germline lookup yields CDR1 SEHNR and CDR2 FQNEAQ (reference sequence). This CDR3 contains 15 residues. The CDR3 DNA sequence: TGTGCCAGCAGCGGGGTAGCGGGACTAACCTACGAGCAGTACTTC. Translating gives CASSGVAGLTYEQYF.

The chain combines TRBV18 with TRBJ2-7; 9 nucleotides align to TRBD2. V shed 5 bases, J shed 5 bases, and the junction held 7 bases outside the gene matches. The CDR3 length is 14 residues. Germline V gene data show CDR1 as KGHSH and CDR2 as LQKENI. CDR3 protein: CASSISGRLHEQYF. The DNA for the CDR3 is TGTGCCAGCTCAATTAGCGGGAGATTGCACGAGCAGTACTTC.

This chain connects TRBV7-8 to TRBJ1-2; the D gene is possibly TRBD1 (5 bases). Germline lookup yields CDR1 SGHVS and CDR2 FQNEAQ. The V end lost 4 bases, the J end lost 2 bases, and 29 bases lay between the germline ends. The CDR3 covers 20 residues. The CDR3: CASSSKSGHSLASRNYGYTF. In DNA form, the CDR3 reads TGTGCCAGCAGCTCCAAGAGCGGACATTCCTTAGCCTCACGAAACTATGGCTACACCTTC. The full variable domain, its missing parts supplied by reference TRBV7-8 and TRBJ1-2, is GAGVSQSPRYKVAKRGQDVALRCDPISGHVSLFWYQQALGQGPEFLTYFQNEAQLDKSGLPSDRFFAERPEGSVSTLKIQRTQQEDSAVYLCASSSKSGHSLASRNYGYTFGSGTRLTVV.

The genes are TRBV7-9 and TRBJ2-3; perhaps TRBD2 as D (6 bases). This CDR3 contains 15 residues. The V and J ends lost 5 bases and 0 bases respectively, with 12 bases between them. The germline V gene has CDR1 SEHNR and CDR2 FQNEAQ (reference sequence). The CDR3 reads CASSPEAGSTDTQYF. The CDR3 DNA follows: TGTGCCAGCAGCCCCGAGGCGGGGAGCACAGATACGCAGTATTTT.

The J gene is TRBJ1-5, the V gene TRBV7-2; D is unclear. Trimming took 5 bases from V and 3 from J, leaving 14 bases between them. Germline CDR1 SGHTA, CDR2 FQGNSA. The CDR3 loop spans 15 amino acids. CDR3 amino acids: CASSGSEEINQPQHF. Written as DNA, the CDR3 is TGTGCCAGCAGCGGATCAGAGGAGATCAATCAGCCCCAGCATTTT.

This clone was detected only once. The chain is built from TRBV5-4 and TRBJ2-1; no definite D call. The CDR3 is made up of 14 amino acids. Between the trimmed V and J ends, which lost 0 bases and 10 bases, there was a span of 14 bases. CDR1 and CDR2 (germline): SGHNT, YYREEE (reference sequence). CDR3 sequence reads: CASSLDWSAKEQFF. In DNA, the CDR3 is TGTGCCAGCAGCTTGGATTGGTCTGCTAAGGAGCAGTTCTTC.

CDR3 in amino acids: CSATTGNEQFF. CDR3 in DNA: TGCAGTGCTACGACTGGGAATGAGCAGTTCTTC. The chain links TRBV20-1 to TRBJ2-1; no firm D call. The CDR3 is 11 amino acids. The ends were cut back, 4 bases at V and 7 bases at J, with 8 bases in the middle. In germline, CDR1 is DFQATT, CDR2 SNEGSKA (reference sequence).

The table lists this clone with a count of one. V gene TRBV11-2 combines with J gene TRBJ2-5; TRBD1 matches 7 bases. Germline CDR1 reads SGHAT; CDR2 reads FQNNGV. After removal of 4 bases from V and 0 bases from J, the junction contained 8 bases not matched to a gene. The CDR3 contains 16 residues. Written as DNA, the CDR3 is TGTGCCAGCAGCTCAGGGACAGCGTCGTACCAAGAGACCCAGTACTTC. This gives the protein CASSSGTASYQETQYF.

In this sample, this clone turned up once. The rearrangement joins TRBV6-6 to TRBJ2-1; no reliable D call. The CDR3 length is 14 residues. CDR1 is MNHNY, CDR2 SVGAGI, per germline (reference sequence). Trimming removed 0 bases from V and 10 bases from J, with 13 bases in between. For the CDR3, the DNA is TGTGCCAGCAGTTACTCGATTTCCCAGGTAGAGCAGTTCTTC. This codes for CASSYSISQVEQFF.

The chain combines TRBV7-9 with TRBJ2-7; 8 positions agree with TRBD2. Trimming cost V 7 bases and J 3 bases; bases outside gene matches: 8. Looked up from germline, CDR1 is SEHNR and CDR2 is FQNEAQ (reference sequence). The CDR3 loop spans 14 amino acids. CDR3 residues: CASTPTGGNYEQYF. Here the CDR3 DNA reads TGTGCCAGCACCCCCACGGGAGGGAACTACGAGCAGTACTTC.

The chain employs TRBV28 and TRBJ1-4; 8 nucleotides match TRBD1. The CDR3 has 16 residues. CDR1 is MDHEN and CDR2 is SYDVKM in the germline V gene. V trimming: 5 bases; J trimming: 6 bases; junction bases outside the gene matches: 11. The CDR3 DNA sequence: TGTGCCAGCAGTCTGATGTCGGGACAGGCGGATGAAAAACTGTTTTTT. Protein product: CASSLMSGQADEKLFF. Looking up the rest from reference TRBV28 and TRBJ1-4 gives the full variable domain: DVKVTQSSRYLVKRTGEKVFLECVQDMDHENMFWYRQDPGLGLRLIYFSYDVKMKEKGDIPEGYSVSREKKERFSLILESASTNQTSMYLCASSLMSGQADEKLFFGSGTQLSVL.

The chain recombines TRBV14 with TRBJ1-1; unclear D gene. The length of the CDR3 is 12 residues. Deletions cut 1 base from V and 3 bases from J, with 3 bases between. Germline values: CDR1 SGHDN, CDR2 FVKESK. CDR3 loop: CASSQVDTEAFF. DNA for the CDR3: TGTGCCAGCAGCCAAGTTGACACTGAAGCTTTCTTT. The full variable domain, rest sourced from reference TRBV14 and TRBJ1-1, is EAGVTQFPSHSVIEKGQTVTLRCDPISGHDNLYWYRRVMGKEIKFLLHFVKESKQDESGMPNNRFLAERTGGTYSTLKVQPAELEDSGVYFCASSQVDTEAFFGQGTRLTVV.

V is TRBV29-1 and J is TRBJ2-2; 15 bases map to TRBD2. The J segment lost 5 bases and the V segment lost 6 bases, leaving 7 bases of the junction unmatched. This CDR3 contains 16 residues. Germline CDR1 and CDR2: SQVTM and ANQGSEA. In DNA form, the CDR3 reads TGCAGCGTAGCGGGACTAGCGGGGGGTGAAACCGGGGAGCTGTTTTTT. Protein: CSVAGLAGGETGELFF.

The rearrangement links TRBV4-3 to TRBJ1-1; unclear D gene. The CDR3 spans 15 residues. The germline V and J ends were trimmed by 1 base and 7 bases, with 16 bases remaining between them. In germline, CDR1 is LGHNA, CDR2 YSLEER. CDR3: CASSQGVGGYNEAFF. The CDR3 DNA is TGCGCCAGCAGCCAAGGAGTCGGCGGTTATAATGAAGCTTTCTTT.

This clone was detected only a few times. The V call is TRBV29-1, the J call TRBJ2-7; D may correspond to TRBD1 or TRBD2 (5 bases each). The V and J ends lost 4 bases and 5 bases respectively, with 12 bases between them. Looked up from germline, CDR1 is SQVTM and CDR2 is ANQGSEA. The CDR3 consists of 12 residues. In DNA, the CDR3 is TGCAGCGTTGTGGGGGTAAAGGACGAGCAGTACTTC. Protein sequence: CSVVGVKDEQYF.

For this clone: Germline is not matched at one junction end, which may reflect a read error. The genes are TRBV11-2 and TRBJ2-7; 10 nucleotides align to TRBD2. Germline V gives CDR1 SGHAT, CDR2 FQNNGV. The CDR3 loop spans 12 amino acids. CDR3 loop: CASSDIAGGLLF. CDR3 bases: TGTGCCAGCAGCGACATAGCGGGAGGTCTACTCTTC.

This sequence joins TRBV5-1 and TRBJ2-1; TRBD1 or TRBD2 may be the D gene (6 bases each). This CDR3 has 17 amino acids. Between the trimmed V and J ends, which lost 4 bases and 0 bases, there was a span of 17 bases. CDR1 is SGHRS, CDR2 YFSETQ, per germline. Written as DNA, the CDR3 is TGCGCCAGCAGCCTAACAGGGCGGGGCGGCTCCTACAATGAGCAGTTCTTC. Protein: CASSLTGRGGSYNEQFF.

The CDR3 here is CASSLGTGRDYEQYF. Here the CDR3 DNA reads TGTGCCAGCAGCTTGGGGACAGGGAGGGACTACGAGCAGTACTTC. The chain recombines TRBV7-9 with TRBJ2-7; 9 positions agree with TRBD1. CDR1 and CDR2 from the germline V gene are SEHNR and FQNEAQ (reference sequence). The CDR3 length is 15 residues. Germline trimming cut 3 bases from V and 3 bases from J; bases unmatched to any gene: 6.

The chain has TRBV2 and TRBJ2-7; perhaps TRBD2 as D (5 bases). This CDR3 spans 15 amino acids. The V and J ends lost 3 bases and 3 bases respectively, with 15 bases between them. Germline lookup yields CDR1 SNHLY and CDR2 FYNNEI. Written as DNA, the CDR3 is TGTGCCAGCAGTGACGTGGGGAAAGGACTCTACGAGCAGTACTTC. This translates into CASSDVGKGLYEQYF.

This clone has a single count. CDR3 in DNA: TGTGCCAGCAGCTTAAAGGCGACTTTAGAGACCCAGTACTTC. It is translated as CASSLKATLETQYF. This chain connects TRBV7-8 to TRBJ2-5; D not resolved. Germline V gene sequence: CDR1 SGHVS, CDR2 FQNEAQ. This CDR3 is built from 14 residues. Trimming shortened V by 2 bases and J by 4 bases, and 11 bases separated the two germline ends.